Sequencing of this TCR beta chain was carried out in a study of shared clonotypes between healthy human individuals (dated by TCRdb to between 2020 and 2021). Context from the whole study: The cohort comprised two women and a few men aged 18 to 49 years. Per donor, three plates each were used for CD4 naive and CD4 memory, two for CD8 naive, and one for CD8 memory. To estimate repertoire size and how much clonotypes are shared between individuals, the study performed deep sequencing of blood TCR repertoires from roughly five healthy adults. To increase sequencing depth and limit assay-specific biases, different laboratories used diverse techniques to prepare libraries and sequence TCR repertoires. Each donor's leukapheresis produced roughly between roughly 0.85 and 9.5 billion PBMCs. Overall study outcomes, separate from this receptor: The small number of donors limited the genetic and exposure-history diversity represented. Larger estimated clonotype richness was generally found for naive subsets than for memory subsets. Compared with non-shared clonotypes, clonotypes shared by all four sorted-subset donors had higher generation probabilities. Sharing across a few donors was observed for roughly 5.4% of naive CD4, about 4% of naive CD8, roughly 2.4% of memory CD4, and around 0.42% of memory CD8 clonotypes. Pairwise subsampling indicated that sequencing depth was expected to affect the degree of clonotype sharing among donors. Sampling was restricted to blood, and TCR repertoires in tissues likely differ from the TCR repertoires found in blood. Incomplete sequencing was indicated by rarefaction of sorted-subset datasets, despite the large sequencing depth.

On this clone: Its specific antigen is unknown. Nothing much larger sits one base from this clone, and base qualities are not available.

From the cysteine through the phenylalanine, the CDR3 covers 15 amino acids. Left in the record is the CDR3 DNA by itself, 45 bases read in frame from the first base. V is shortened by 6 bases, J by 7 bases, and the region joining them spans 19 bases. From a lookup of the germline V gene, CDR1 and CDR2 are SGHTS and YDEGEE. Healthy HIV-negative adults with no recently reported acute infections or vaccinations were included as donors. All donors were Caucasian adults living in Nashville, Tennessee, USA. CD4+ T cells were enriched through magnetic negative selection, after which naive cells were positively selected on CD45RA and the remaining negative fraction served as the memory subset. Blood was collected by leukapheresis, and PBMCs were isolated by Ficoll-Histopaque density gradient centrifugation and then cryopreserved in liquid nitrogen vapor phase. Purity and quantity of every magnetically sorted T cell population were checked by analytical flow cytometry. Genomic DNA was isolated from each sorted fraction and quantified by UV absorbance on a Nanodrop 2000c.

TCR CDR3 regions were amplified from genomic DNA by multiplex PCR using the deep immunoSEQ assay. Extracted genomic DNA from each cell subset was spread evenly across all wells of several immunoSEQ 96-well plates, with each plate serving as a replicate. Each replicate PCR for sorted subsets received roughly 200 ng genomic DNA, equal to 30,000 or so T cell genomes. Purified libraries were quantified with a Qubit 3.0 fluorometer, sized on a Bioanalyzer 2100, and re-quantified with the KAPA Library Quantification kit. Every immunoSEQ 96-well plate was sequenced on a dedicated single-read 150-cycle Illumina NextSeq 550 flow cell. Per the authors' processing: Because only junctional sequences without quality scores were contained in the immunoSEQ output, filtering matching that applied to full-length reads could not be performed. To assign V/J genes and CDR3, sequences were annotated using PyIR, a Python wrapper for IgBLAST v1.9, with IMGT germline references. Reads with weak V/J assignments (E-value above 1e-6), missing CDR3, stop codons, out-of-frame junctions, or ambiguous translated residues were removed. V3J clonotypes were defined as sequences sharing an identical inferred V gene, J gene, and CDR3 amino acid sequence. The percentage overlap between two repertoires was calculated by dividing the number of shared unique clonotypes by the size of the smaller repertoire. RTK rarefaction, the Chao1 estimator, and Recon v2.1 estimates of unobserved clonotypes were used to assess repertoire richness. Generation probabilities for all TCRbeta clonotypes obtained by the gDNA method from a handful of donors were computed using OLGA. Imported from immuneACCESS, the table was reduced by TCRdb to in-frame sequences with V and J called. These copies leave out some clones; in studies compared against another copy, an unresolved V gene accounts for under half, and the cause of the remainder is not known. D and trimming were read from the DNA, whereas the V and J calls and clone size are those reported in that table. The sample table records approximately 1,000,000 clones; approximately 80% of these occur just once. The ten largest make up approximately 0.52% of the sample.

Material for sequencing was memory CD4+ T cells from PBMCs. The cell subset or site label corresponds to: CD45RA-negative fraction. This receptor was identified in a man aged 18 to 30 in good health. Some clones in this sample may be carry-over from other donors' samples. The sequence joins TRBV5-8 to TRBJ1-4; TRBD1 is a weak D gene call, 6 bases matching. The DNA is TGTGCCAGCACCCACCGATGGGGGGCCGGTGAAAAACTGTTTTTT. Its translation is CASTHRWGAGEKLFF.